A single sample gave rise to the 20 T cell receptor beta chains below, sequenced in a study of T cell responses to AZD1222 COVID-19 vaccine. The assay was immunoSEQ multiplex PCR, and TCRdb's table has in-frame clones only and misses some. The sample holds some 120,000 clones, under 95% seen once. Specimen: peripheral blood, collected on day 0 of AZD1222 vaccination. These receptors were taken from an adult in good health.

The V gene is TRBV27, the J gene TRBJ2-7; TRBD1 matches 7 bases. The CDR3 runs to 14 residues. Losses at the gene ends were 5 bases for V and 2 bases for J; bases not matched to a gene: 6. Per the germline V gene, CDR1 is MNHEY and CDR2 is SMNVEV (reference sequence). This chain's CDR3 is CASSASQGPYEQYF. For the CDR3, the DNA is TGTGCCAGCAGTGCATCACAGGGGCCCTACGAGCAGTACTTC.

This clone was seen just once. This chain's CDR3 is CASSLTDGQSYGYTF. The CDR3 DNA reads as TGCGCCAGCAGCTTGACCGACGGACAGAGCTATGGCTACACCTTC. This sequence joins TRBV5-1 and TRBJ1-2, with D possibly matching TRBD1 (6 bases). Germline loops: CDR1 SGHRS, CDR2 YFSETQ. The CDR3 spans 15 residues. V was trimmed by 1 base and J by 4 bases, leaving 14 bases between them.

This clone was recorded a few times. The chain employs TRBV27 and TRBJ2-5; tentatively, D is TRBD2 (5 bases). CDR1 is MNHEY and CDR2 is SMNVEV in the germline V gene (reference sequence). CDR3 length equals 13 residues. V gave up 7 bases and J gave up 5 bases, with 14 bases separating them. The CDR3 nucleotides read TGTGCCAGCACCGGAAGGAGGTTCGAGACCCAGTACTTC. Protein sequence: CASTGRRFETQYF.

The V gene is TRBV10-3, the J gene TRBJ2-5; D gene ambiguous. The V and J ends lost 4 bases and 3 bases respectively, with 9 bases between them. This CDR3 comprises 13 residues. Germline assignment: CDR1 ENHRY and CDR2 SYGVKD. Here the CDR3 DNA reads TGTGCCATCAGTGTGGGAACAGAAGAGACCCAGTACTTC. Residues: CAISVGTEETQYF.

This rearrangement joins TRBV5-1 to TRBJ2-3; the match to TRBD2 covers 9 bases. The trim removed 0 bases at V and 2 bases at J, leaving 7 bases unmatched. The CDR3 length is 17 residues. Germline CDR1 is SGHRS and CDR2 is YFSETQ. The CDR3 bases are TGCGCCAGCAGCTTGGTATTGCTAGCGGGGACCACAGATACGCAGTATTTT. This translates into CASSLVLLAGTTDTQYF. Drawing the rest from reference TRBV5-1 and TRBJ2-3, the complete variable domain is KAGVTQTPRYLIKTRGQQVTLSCSPISGHRSVSWYQQTPGQGLQFLFEYFSETQRNKGNFPGRFSGRQFSNSRSEMNVSTLELGDSALYLCASSLVLLAGTTDTQYFGPGTRLTVL.

The chain carries TRBV28 and TRBJ2-3, with TRBD1 matching over 10 bases. V trimming: 6 bases; J trimming: 6 bases; junction bases outside the gene matches: 6. This CDR3 has 14 residues. Looked up from germline, CDR1 is MDHEN and CDR2 is SYDVKM. The CDR3 region has the DNA TGTGCCAGCAGCCTGACAGGGGGCGGGGATACGCAGTATTTT. Translated: CASSLTGGGDTQYF. Full variable domain (rest looked up from reference TRBV28 and TRBJ2-3): DVKVTQSSRYLVKRTGEKVFLECVQDMDHENMFWYRQDPGLGLRLIYFSYDVKMKEKGDIPEGYSVSREKKERFSLILESASTNQTSMYLCASSLTGGGDTQYFGPGTRLTVL.

The sample holds a few counts of this clone. An end of the junction does not agree with germline; a read error may underlie this. The chain has TRBV6-1 and TRBJ1-2, with 8 bases that match TRBD1. The CDR3 has 13 residues. CDR1 MNHNS and CDR2 SASEGT come from the germline V gene. This chain's CDR3 is CASREDRGNGYTF. The CDR3 DNA is TGTGCCAGCAGGGAAGACAGGGGTAATGGCTACACCTTC.

This clone was observed once. The chain couples TRBV7-2 to TRBJ2-5, with 7 bases aligning to TRBD1. This CDR3 contains 16 residues. CDR1 is SGHTA and CDR2 is FQGNSA in the germline V gene. V shed 1 base, J shed 5 bases, and the junction held 10 bases outside the gene matches. CDR3 bases: TGTGCCAGCAGCTTAGGGGGCCGACAGGGTTTTGAGACCCAGTACTTC. Translated: CASSLGGRQGFETQYF.

V gene TRBV6-6 combines with J gene TRBJ1-1; 9 bases map to TRBD1. J gave up 5 bases and V 1 base, and 8 bases lay outside the gene matches. This CDR3 region has 16 residues. Per the germline V gene, CDR1 is MNHNY and CDR2 is SVGAGI (reference sequence). The CDR3 bases are TGTGCCAGCAGTTACTTCAACAGGGGGCGGAGGACTGAAGCTTTCTTT. It codes for CASSYFNRGRRTEAFF.

The rearrangement links TRBV6-5 to TRBJ1-2; D uncertain. Germline V gene sequence: CDR1 MNHEY, CDR2 SVGAGI. The ends were cut back, 7 bases at V and 8 bases at J, with 23 bases in the middle. This CDR3 is built from 15 residues. The CDR3 coding sequence is TGTGCCAGCAACGGGCAGACAATCGGATTTGGGGGCTACACCTTC. This gives the protein CASNGQTIGFGGYTF.

V gene TRBV2 combines with J gene TRBJ1-1, with D possibly TRBD1 on 6 matching bases. CDR1 and CDR2 from the germline V gene are SNHLY and FYNNEI. Trimming removed 9 bases from V and 4 bases from J, with 15 bases in between. The CDR3 runs 13 residues. CDR3 loop: CARGGGMATEAFF. The CDR3 DNA is TGTGCCAGAGGGGGGGGAATGGCCACTGAAGCTTTCTTT.

V usage is TRBV19 and J usage is TRBJ2-7; the D gene is possibly TRBD2 (5 bases). V lost 3 bases and J 3 bases, leaving 15 bases between the germline ends. The CDR3 loop spans 15 amino acids. CDR1 is LNHDA and CDR2 is SQIVND in the germline V gene (reference sequence). This CDR3 is CASSMDGGLSYEQYF. CDR3 sequence (DNA): TGTGCCAGTAGTATGGATGGCGGGCTCAGCTACGAGCAGTACTTC.

The chain has TRBV9 and TRBJ1-1; D gene unclear. The CDR3 runs to 13 residues. V was cut by 4 bases and J by 0 bases, with 7 bases left in between. The germline V gene has CDR1 SGDLS and CDR2 YYNGEE. CDR3 sequence (DNA): TGTGCCAGCAGCTCCCTGATGAACACTGAAGCTTTCTTT. This codes for CASSSLMNTEAFF.

This chain links TRBV28 with TRBJ1-5, with unresolved D. The CDR3 extends over 14 amino acids. Germline assignment: CDR1 MDHEN and CDR2 SYDVKM. V was clipped by 1 base and J by 3 bases, with 7 bases between them. The CDR3 spells CASSLSPVNQPQHF. DNA of the CDR3: TGTGCCAGCAGTTTATCCCCAGTCAATCAGCCCCAGCATTTT.

The genes are TRBV18 and TRBJ1-5, with 7 positions matching TRBD1. The germline gives CDR1 KGHSH, CDR2 LQKENI. The CDR3 is made up of 13 amino acids. V was pared by 3 bases and J by 7 bases, with 3 bases of the junction left unmatched. The DNA of the CDR3 is TGTGCCAGCTCACCGCAGGGGGACCAGCCCCAGCATTTT. Residues: CASSPQGDQPQHF.

The CDR3 DNA follows: TGTGCCAGTAGTATTCAGTGGCGCGGACAAGAGACCCAGTACTTC. Translating gives CASSIQWRGQETQYF. J is TRBJ2-5 and V is TRBV19; no reliable D call. This CDR3 region has 15 residues. Trimming stripped 3 bases from V and 2 bases from J, with 13 bases between. Per germline, CDR1 LNHDA and CDR2 SQIVND (reference sequence).

This clone occurred once. The chain joins TRBV15 to TRBJ2-1, with 7 bases aligning to TRBD2. J lost 9 bases, V lost 3 bases, and 11 bases had no gene match. This CDR3 spans 15 amino acids. Germline CDR1 LNHNV, CDR2 YYDKDF (reference sequence). CDR3 sequence: CATSRLAKGGSEQFF. The DNA of the CDR3 is TGTGCCACCAGCAGGCTAGCAAAGGGCGGGAGTGAGCAGTTCTTC.

This clone was observed a single time. The gene calls are TRBV9 and TRBJ2-2; D possibly corresponds to TRBD1 (6 bases). CDR3 length equals 16 residues. V was pared by 0 bases and J by 1 base, with 10 bases between. CDR1 is SGDLS, CDR2 YYNGEE, per germline. The DNA of the CDR3 is TGTGCCAGCAGCGTAGTCCAGGGGCTGAACACCGGGGAGCTGTTTTTT. Amino acid sequence: CASSVVQGLNTGELFF. Drawing the rest from reference TRBV9 and TRBJ2-2, the complete variable domain is DSGVTQTPKHLITATGQRVTLRCSPRSGDLSVYWYQQSLDQGLQFLIQYYNGEERAKGNILERFSAQQFPDLHSELNLSSLELGDSALYFCASSVVQGLNTGELFFGEGSRLTVL.

The chain employs TRBV2 and TRBJ1-3; weak D call: TRBD1 (5 bases). Germline CDR1 is SNHLY and CDR2 is FYNNEI. V shed 6 bases and J shed 0 bases, with 12 bases lying between them. This CDR3 comprises 15 residues. The chain's CDR3 is CASSPDRTSGNTIYF. CDR3 bases: TGTGCCAGCAGCCCAGACAGAACCTCTGGAAACACCATATATTTT.

V is TRBV5-8 and J is TRBJ2-7; D is unclear. V dropped 4 bases and J dropped 2 bases, with 10 bases sitting between them. This CDR3 contains 13 residues. CDR1 is SGHTS and CDR2 is YDEGEE in the germline V gene. CDR3 in DNA: TGTGCCAGCAGCCGGACGGTTACCTACGAGCAGTACTTC. Protein product: CASSRTVTYEQYF.